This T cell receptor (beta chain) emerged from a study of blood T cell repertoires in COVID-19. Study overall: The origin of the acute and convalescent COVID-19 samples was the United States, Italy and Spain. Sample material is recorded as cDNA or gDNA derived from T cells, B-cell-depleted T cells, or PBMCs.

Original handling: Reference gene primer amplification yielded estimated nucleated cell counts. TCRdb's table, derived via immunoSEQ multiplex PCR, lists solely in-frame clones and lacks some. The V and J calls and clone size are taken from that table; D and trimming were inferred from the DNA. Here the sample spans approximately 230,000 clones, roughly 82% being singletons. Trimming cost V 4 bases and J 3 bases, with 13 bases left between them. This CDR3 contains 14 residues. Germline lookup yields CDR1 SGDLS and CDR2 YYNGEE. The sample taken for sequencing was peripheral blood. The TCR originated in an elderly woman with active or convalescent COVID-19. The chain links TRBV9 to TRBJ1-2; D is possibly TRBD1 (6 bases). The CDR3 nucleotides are TGTGCCAGCAGCCCCCATGGGGGCCACTATGGCTACACCTTC. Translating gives CASSPHGGHYGYTF.